This TCR beta chain was observed in a study of T cells after yellow fever vaccination (dated by TCRdb to between 2018 and 2021). Turning to the overall study: Libraries from fractions with low cell numbers were prepared with the SMART-Seq v4 Ultra Low Input RNA kit. Bulk TCR alpha and beta repertoires were sequenced longitudinally to track T-cell clones before and after primary and booster YFV17D yellow fever vaccination. Two healthy male donors, one aged 18 to 29 and one aged 30 to 40 years, were included in the cohort. Bulk PBMC replicates and cell subsets were isolated from blood drawn at multiple timepoints before and after both primary and secondary immunization. The full study reports these points: Most clones expanded after primary vaccination were re-detected after the booster (approximately 95% of CD4 and roughly 87% of CD8), suggesting broad memory maintenance. A small fraction of clonotypes appeared in both the CD4 and CD8 compartments, likely as a result of convergent recombination. Because the study included only a couple of donors, the extent to which the findings can be generalized is limited. Compared with the primary T-cell response, the secondary T-cell response was weaker but faster, peaking on day 5 rather than day 15. Computational filtering was required because FACS-sorted repertoires could contain abundant contaminating clonotypes from the bulk population.

TCR cDNA was synthesized by 5'RACE template switching, which introduced a universal primer site and unique molecular identifiers. Priming for cDNA synthesis came from both the TCR alpha and TCR beta constant segments. Library amplification involved two PCR steps, and the second step added sample barcodes and sequencing adapters. Sequencing of libraries was done on Illumina HiSeq 2500 (2x100 bp) or NovaSeq (2x150 bp). Under the source paper's analysis protocol: Demultiplexing of reads and collapsing into UMI consensus sequences were performed with MIGEC, and V(D)J alignment was carried out with MiXCR. Using edgeR on replicate PBMC samples, clonotypes were called vaccine-responding if FDR was below 0.01 and the log2 fold change was above 5 up to day 15. Each bulk clonotype received a CD4 or CD8 identity based on whether the sequenced CD4 or CD8 repertoire contained that clonotype at higher abundance. The public reads were run again by TCRdb, first through fastp at Q25 and then through MiXCR, and only productive beta chains were kept. Entries that share a CDR3 protein sequence are merged under the most common genes and DNA. What appears here as the V and J calls and clone size reflects TCRdb's work, not the paper's. The sample profile shows approximately 350,000 distinct CDR3 sequences; around 10% of them were found once. The biggest ten clones account for more than 15% of the sample.

Comments on this clonotype: What antigen it recognizes has not been identified. No base quality values were provided; no much bigger clone lies one nucleotide off.

The intended sense of this specimen's treatment or condition label: live attenuated yellow fever vaccine strain. Two biological replicates of bulk PBMCs were collected at each blood-draw timepoint. PBMCs were isolated from peripheral blood using a standard Ficoll-Paque protocol. TriZol was used to extract RNA from bulk PBMCs, from CD4 and CD8 fractions, and from dextramer-positive and dextramer-negative fractions. The receptor comes from a man between 18 and 35 years old who received the YFV17D yellow fever vaccine. The sample consisted of PBMCs, taken on the day of the first yellow fever vaccination.

The encoded CDR3 is CASSLASGGAMADTQYF. The nucleotides read TGTGCCAGCAGCTTGGCTAGCGGGGGGGCCATGGCAGATACGCAGTATTTT. The chain joins TRBV7-9 to TRBJ2-3, and TRBD2 matches 12 of the central bases. Taken from cysteine to phenylalanine, the CDR3 has 17 residues. CDR3 DNA only is kept here, 51 bases in frame from base 1. In the germline V gene (reference sequence), CDR1 corresponds to SEHNR and CDR2 to FQNEAQ. V is trimmed back by 3 bases and J by 4 bases, and the junction contains 8 bases that no gene match accounts for.